Listed below are T cell receptor beta chains from one sample, sequenced in a study of post-analysis software for immune sequencing data. Each CDR3 protein gets one entry after TCRdb re-called the PCR reads with MiXCR. The profile shows approximately 570,000 distinct CDR3 sequences, around 40% of them singletons. The sequenced sample was blood. The receptors come from a girl under 18 with multiple sclerosis. The CDR3 runs from the conserved cysteine through the conserved F or W.

V gene: TRBV19
J gene: TRBJ2-7
CDR3 protein: CASSIQADRPVRNEQYF

V gene: TRBV10-3
J gene: TRBJ1-2
CDR3 protein: CAISYRDRGILDGYTF

V gene: TRBV7-2
J gene: TRBJ1-1
CDR3 protein: CASSPQGQGFTEAFF

V gene: TRBV9
J gene: TRBJ2-7
CDR3 protein: CASSVEDSPYEQYF

V gene: TRBV9
J gene: TRBJ2-5
CDR3 protein: CASSPRLAEEIQYF

V gene: TRBV5-1
J gene: TRBJ2-1
CDR3 protein: CASSLDGRNHNEQFF

V gene: TRBV10-3
J gene: TRBJ2-4
CDR3 protein: CAISDRDRGQENIQYF

V gene: TRBV30
J gene: TRBJ1-2
CDR3 protein: CAWSVGDYGYTF

V gene: TRBV12-3/TRBV12-4
J gene: TRBJ1-1
CDR3 protein: CASSPSGGAMNTEAFF

V gene: TRBV3-1
J gene: TRBJ2-7
CDR3 protein: CASSRGTGAFYEQYF

V gene: TRBV5-1
J gene: TRBJ1-2
CDR3 protein: CASSLYPTENYGYTF

V gene: TRBV10-3
J gene: TRBJ2-3
CDR3 protein: CAISAGTGLKDTQYF

V gene: TRBV7-9
J gene: TRBJ1-6
CDR3 protein: CASRWAGTQGSGDSPLHF

V gene: TRBV5-1
J gene: TRBJ2-7
CDR3 protein: CASSPSTIAGALYEQYF

V gene: TRBV10-1
J gene: TRBJ2-5
CDR3 protein: CASSMSSGGQETQYF

V gene: TRBV5-6
J gene: TRBJ2-3
CDR3 protein: CASSLSTSGRTDTQYF

V gene: TRBV7-9
J gene: TRBJ2-4
CDR3 protein: CASSSIKTWGGGKNIQYF

V gene: TRBV5-1
J gene: TRBJ1-1
CDR3 protein: CASSPEEMNTEAFF

V gene: TRBV12-3/TRBV12-4
J gene: TRBJ1-2
CDR3 protein: CASSQVTGSGGYTF

V gene: TRBV7-9
J gene: TRBJ2-3
CDR3 protein: CASSLGLAGAGDTQYF

V gene: TRBV7-2
J gene: TRBJ2-1
CDR3 protein: CASSISGGSNEQFF

V gene: TRBV20-1
J gene: TRBJ2-7
CDR3 protein: CSARDRDRHYEQYF

V gene: TRBV7-2
J gene: TRBJ1-2
CDR3 protein: CASSLGMGDGYTF

V gene: TRBV24-1
J gene: TRBJ2-1
CDR3 protein: CATSDLSGSNYNEQFF

V gene: TRBV20-1
J gene: TRBJ2-3
CDR3 protein: CSADAGAFSTDTQYF

V gene: TRBV11-3
J gene: TRBJ2-7
CDR3 protein: CASSLGEVASYEQYF

V gene: TRBV19
J gene: TRBJ2-1
CDR3 protein: CASSPSRGQGAWNEQFF

V gene: TRBV5-1
J gene: TRBJ2-5
CDR3 protein: CASSLAESGETQYF

V gene: TRBV4-1
J gene: TRBJ2-7
CDR3 protein: CASSQGLIGASGTREQYF

V gene: TRBV29-1
J gene: TRBJ1-1
CDR3 protein: CSVGWGRGDTEAFF

V gene: TRBV6-6
J gene: TRBJ2-1
CDR3 protein: CASRGPGQREVDEQFF

V gene: TRBV5-6
J gene: TRBJ2-4
CDR3 protein: CASSSLAGADIQYF